This T cell receptor beta chain is from a study of cytomegalovirus exposure and HLA in healthy donors. Study results and limitations: It was taken for granted in presence/absence analyses that sequencing depth across donors was roughly uniform. Follow-up analysis found HLA locus-dependent TCR association rates, highest for DRB1 and lowest for HLA-C.

For this clone: The antigen remains unidentified.

The ends were cut back, 3 bases at V and 5 bases at J, with 4 bases in the middle. The CDR3 has 11 residues. Germline CDR1 is SGHAT and CDR2 is FQDESV (reference sequence). A multiplex PCR was run with 60 Vbeta primers and 13 Jbeta primers. The repertoire was sequenced with immunoSEQ multiplex PCR; TCRdb's copy has only in-frame clones and lacks some. The table lists 120,000 or so clones, 70% to 85% of them singletons. Sequences were obtained from PBMCs. The source is a man aged 25-45 years in good health and CMV-seropositive. This chain links TRBV11-1 with TRBJ1-1, with D unresolved. This chain's CDR3 is CASSLSTEAFF. The CDR3, as DNA: TGTGCCAGCAGCTTGTCGACTGAAGCTTTCTTT.